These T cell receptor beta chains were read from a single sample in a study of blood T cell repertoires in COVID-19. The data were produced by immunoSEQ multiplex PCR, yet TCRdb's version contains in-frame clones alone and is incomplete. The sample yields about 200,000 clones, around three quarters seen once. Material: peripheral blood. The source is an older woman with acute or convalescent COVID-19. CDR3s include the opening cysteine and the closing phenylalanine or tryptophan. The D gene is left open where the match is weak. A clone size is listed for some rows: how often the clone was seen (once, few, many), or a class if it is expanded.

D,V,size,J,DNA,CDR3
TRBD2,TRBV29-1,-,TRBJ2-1,TGCAGCGTTGATGGACTAGCAGGTGAGCAGTTCTTC,CSVDGLAGEQFF
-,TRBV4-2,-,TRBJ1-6,TGTGCCAGCAGCCAAGATAGGTGGACAGAAAATTCACCCCTCCACTTT,CASSQDRWTENSPLHF
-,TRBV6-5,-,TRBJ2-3,TGTGCCAGCAGCCTTAGATCGGTTGATACGCAGTATTTT,CASSLRSVDTQYF
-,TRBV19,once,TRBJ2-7,TGTGCCAGTAGTATCCTCTACGAGCAGTACTTC,CASSILYEQYF
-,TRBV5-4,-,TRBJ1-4,TGTGCCAGCAGCAACCAGGGGAACGAAAAACTGTTTTTT,CASSNQGNEKLFF
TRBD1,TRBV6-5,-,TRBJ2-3,TGTGCCAGCAGTTACTCTGGACAGGGGACAGATACGCAGTATTTT,CASSYSGQGTDTQYF
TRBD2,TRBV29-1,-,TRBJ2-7,TGCAGCGTTGAGGGCGGGACTACCTACGAGCAGTACTTC,CSVEGGTTYEQYF
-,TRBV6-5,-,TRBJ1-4,TGTGCCACCCAGGGTCCAGCTAATGAAAAACTGTTTTTT,CATQGPANEKLFF
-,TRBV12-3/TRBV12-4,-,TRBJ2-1,TGTGCCAGCAGTGAAAGGGGATACAATGAGCAGTTCTTC,CASSERGYNEQFF
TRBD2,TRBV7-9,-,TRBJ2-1,TGTGCCAGCAGCTTAGCCCCGGGACTAGCGAAGTACAATGAGCAGTTCTTC,CASSLAPGLAKYNEQFF
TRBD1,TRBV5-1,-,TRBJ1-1,TGCGCCAGCAGCCCAAGGGACAGGGCATGGAACACTGAAGCTTTCTTT,CASSPRDRAWNTEAFF
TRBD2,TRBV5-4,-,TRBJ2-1,TGTGCCAGCAGCTCCTTTAGCGGGAGGGAGCAGTTCTTC,CASSSFSGREQFF
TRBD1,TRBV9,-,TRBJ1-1,TGTGCCAGCAGCGTACCAGGGGGCACTGAAGCTTTCTTT,CASSVPGGTEAFF
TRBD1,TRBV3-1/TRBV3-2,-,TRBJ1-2,TGTGCCAGCAGCCAGGGGACAGGAGCTAACTATGGCTACACCTTC,CASSQGTGANYGYTF
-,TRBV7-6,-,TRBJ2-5,TGTGCCAGCAGCTTAGAGGGAGTAACCCAAGAGACCCAGTACTTC,CASSLEGVTQETQYF